This TCR beta chain stems from a study of spatial heterogeneity in lung cancer (dated by TCRdb to between 2018 and 2021). Study-wide context: Beta-chain transcripts were consistently detected in greater numbers than alpha-chain transcripts, which likely reflects a higher abundance of beta-chain transcripts. In tumor regions, TCR transcript counts showed a strong correlation with a T cell transcriptional module score from matched bulk RNA-seq. In the raw uncorrected reads, each unique combination of TCR and UMI appeared on average more than ten times. In non-small cell lung cancer, the study quantitatively compared TCR alpha and beta repertoires across several tumor regions, matched nontumor lung, and blood. TCR repertoire features were related to nonsynonymous mutation counts determined by whole-exome sequencing of tumor tissue. At surgery, some 200 tumor regions, 63 to 70 matched nontumor lung samples and 56 PBMC samples were TCR-sequenced for both alpha and beta chains.

Sample time point, as interpreted from the label and publication: sample taken at primary tumor resection. Samples were obtained from approximately 76 patients with early-stage, untreated non-small cell lung cancer from the lung TRACERx cohort. TCR sequencing used whole RNA extracted from tumor and nontumor lung tissue, or from cryopreserved PBMC samples, without cell sorting. Patients were selected for TCR sequencing only if sufficient RNA was available from at least two tumor regions. Tumor and adjacent nontumor lung specimens were reviewed by a lung pathologist before selection. The library came from 5' RACE. The sample was run on a NextSeq 500. To allow correction of PCR and sequencing errors, the TCR library protocol tagged every TCR cDNA molecule with a unique molecular identifier. The source study handled its data this way. TCR identification, UMI-based error correction and CDR3 extraction were all carried out with Decombinator tools. TCRs above a frequency of 2 per 1,000, corresponding to the top 1% of the tumor frequency distribution, were defined as expanded. Expanded tumor TCRs statistically deemed absent (corrected P<0.05) from at least one tumor region were classed as regional, and all other expanded tumor TCRs were classed as ubiquitous. Renyi diversity was computed with the R vegan package after each repertoire had been subsampled 100 times to 5,000 TCRs. CDR3 similarity networks were constructed using string-kernel similarity of amino acid triplets, with links drawn between CDR3s whose pairwise similarity was above 0.82. The public reads were reanalyzed by TCRdb: fastp trimming at Q25, MiXCR alignment, in-frame beta chains only. Rows with a matching CDR3 protein are joined into one entry that keeps the most common DNA and genes. None of the V and J calls come from the authors' own analysis; TCRdb made them. The sample table shows roughly 9,800 distinct CDR3 sequences, and approximately 50% are seen once. In total, the top ten clones hold roughly 28% of the sample.

This clonotype appeared a few times. What this receptor recognizes is not known. No qualities accompany the bases; no much larger clone lies one base away. For a library built for alpha chains, this beta chain is a stray read; little rests on its size. The CDR3, cysteine through phenylalanine, is 16 amino acids long. The CDR3 DNA has 48 bases and is translated from base 1. For CDR1 and CDR2, the germline V gene (reference sequence) lists LGHDT and YNNKEL. Trimming removed 6 bases from V and 4 bases from J; the gene matches leave 9 bases unexplained. The paper as a whole reports these results and caveats: The number of expanded intratumoral alpha and beta TCRs correlated with the tumor nonsynonymous mutation count. Estimated TCR-seq coverage of tumor T cells was only roughly 7% for alpha chains and roughly 13% for beta chains. The count of ubiquitous expanded TCRs correlated with the count of ubiquitous nonsynonymous mutations, and the count of regional expanded TCRs correlated with the count of regional nonsynonymous mutations. Additional single-cell paired TCR alpha and beta sequencing was considered necessary to confirm, at a functional level, the hypothesis that regional TCRs recognize regional mutations.

The source is a female donor with early-stage non-small cell lung cancer. Sequences were derived from lung tumor tissue, sampled at surgery. The chain uses TRBV3-1 and TRBJ2-5; a stretch of 12 junction bases matches TRBD2. CDR3 region: CASRRGLAGLPETQYF. The nucleotide sequence reads as follows: TGTGCCAGCAGACGCGGACTAGCGGGGCTTCCAGAGACCCAGTACTTC.